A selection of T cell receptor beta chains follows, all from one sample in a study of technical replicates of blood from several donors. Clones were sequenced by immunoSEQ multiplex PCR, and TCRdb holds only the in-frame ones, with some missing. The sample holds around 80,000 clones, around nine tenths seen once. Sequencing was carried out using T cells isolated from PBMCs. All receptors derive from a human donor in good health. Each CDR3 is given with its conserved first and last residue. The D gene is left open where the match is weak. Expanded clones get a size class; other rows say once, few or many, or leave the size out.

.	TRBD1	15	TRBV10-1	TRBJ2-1	TGCGCCAGCAGTGAGGGGACAGGAGCCTACAATGAGCAGTTCTTC	CASSEGTGAYNEQFF
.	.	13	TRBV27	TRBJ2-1	TGTGCCAGCAGTTTAACTAGGCCCCAAAACCAGTTCTTC	CASSLTRPQNQFF
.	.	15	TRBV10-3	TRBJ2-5	TGTGCCATCAGTGAGTCTCCGGGTTTGGTAGAGACCCAGTACTTC	CAISESPGLVETQYF
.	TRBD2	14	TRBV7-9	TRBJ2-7	TGTGCCAGCAGCCGGGGGGGTTTTAGCCTCGAGCAGTACTTC	CASSRGGFSLEQYF
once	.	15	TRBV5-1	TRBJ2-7	TGCGCCAGCAGCTTGGGGGGAGTAGGCTCCTACGAGCAGTACTTC	CASSLGGVGSYEQYF
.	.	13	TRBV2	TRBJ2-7	TGTGCCAGCAGTGTTAGAGAAACCTACGAGCAGTACTTC	CASSVRETYEQYF
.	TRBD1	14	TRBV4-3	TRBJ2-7	TGCGCCAGCAGCCAAGGACAGGGGGCTTACGAGCAGTACTTC	CASSQGQGAYEQYF
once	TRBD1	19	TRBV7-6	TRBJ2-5	TGTGCCAGCAGCTCGGGGATAGCCGGACAGGTGACTTACCAAGAGACCCAGTACTTC	CASSSGIAGQVTYQETQYF
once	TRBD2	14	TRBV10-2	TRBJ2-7	TGCGCCAGCAGCACTAGCGGGCGTACCTACGAGCAGTACTTC	CASSTSGRTYEQYF
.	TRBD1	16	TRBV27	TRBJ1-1	TGTGCCAGCAGTACCGGGACAGGGGCCATGGAATCTGAAGCTTTCTTT	CASSTGTGAMESEAFF
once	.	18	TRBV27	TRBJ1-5	TGTGCCAGCAGTTCGCTTCCCCCCTGGACATCTAGCAATCAGCCCCAGCATTTT	CASSSLPPWTSSNQPQHF
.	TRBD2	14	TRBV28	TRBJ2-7	TGTGCCAGCAGTCTAGCGGGAGGCTCCTACGAGCAGTACTTC	CASSLAGGSYEQYF
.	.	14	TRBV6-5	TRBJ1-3	TGTGCCAGCAGGGGGGACACCTCTGGAAACACCATATATTTT	CASRGDTSGNTIYF
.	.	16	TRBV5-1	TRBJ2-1	TGCGCCAGCAGCTTGGCCGGCCTTCGGGGAAACAATGAGCAGTTCTTC	CASSLAGLRGNNEQFF
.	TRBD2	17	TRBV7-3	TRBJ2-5	TGTGCCAGCAGCTTAGAAGGGACTAGCGGGAGCCAAGGGACCCAGTACTTC	CASSLEGTSGSQGTQYF